This TCR beta chain was recovered during a study of OX40 agonist ivuxolimab in advanced cancers. For context, the study as a whole: Ivuxolimab was a fully human IgG2 agonistic monoclonal antibody targeting the costimulatory receptor OX40 (CD134). Prior anti-PD-1, anti-PD-L1 or anti-CTLA-4 therapy was permitted, and roughly two fifths of dose-escalation patients had received checkpoint inhibitors. The dose-escalation cohort was almost 85% male with a mean age of roughly 62 years, ranging from roughly 20 to 85. Intravenous ivuxolimab was administered to patients every 2 weeks at six dose levels: 0.01, 0.1, 0.3, 1.5, 3 and 10 mg/kg. The purpose of peripheral TCRbeta sequencing was to test whether ivuxolimab changed TCR sequence diversity and led to clonal T-cell expansion. The paper describes the monotherapy dose-escalation part (N of about 47 patients) of the phase I trial of ivuxolimab. Of the roughly 50 dose-escalation patients, hepatocellular carcinoma was present in roughly 19, melanoma in approximately 15, renal cell carcinoma in 9 and head and neck cancer in 9. Partial responses occurred in three dose-escalation patients, of whom one had hepatocellular carcinoma and two had cutaneous melanoma.

Patients with a history of autoimmune disease or receiving systemic immunosuppression were excluded from the trial. In every dose cohort, peripheral blood was drawn for TCR sequencing at baseline, cycle 4 day 1, and cycle 7 day 1. The samples were drawn from a first-in-human, open-label, multicenter phase I dose-escalation trial of ivuxolimab. Adults with locally advanced or metastatic head and neck squamous cell, hepatocellular, melanoma or renal cell carcinoma were enrolled in the trial. Before TCR sequencing, CD4+ T cells and CD8+ T cells from peripheral blood were sorted into separate populations. Turning to this clone: This clone's antigen is unknown. No much larger clone exists at a distance of one base, and base qualities are not known.

For sequencing of the TCRbeta CDR3 region, genomic DNA was extracted from the sorted cells. The immunoSEQ Assay was used for sequencing of TCRbeta CDR3 regions. Here the immuneACCESS table is served through TCRdb, limited to in-frame sequences with V and J called. Missing clones are a known gap in these copies; in checked studies unresolved V genes cover under half, and the rest lacks a known reason. For this sample there are roughly 52,000 clones; under 85% appear just once. Approximately 6% of the sample is in the top ten clones. Points the paper makes about the study in general: In the 0.1-3.0 mg/kg groups, partial responders had among the lowest normalized peripheral clonal expansion, particularly in CD8+ T cells. At doses from 0.1 to 3.0 mg/kg, clonal expansion was seen in both CD4+ and CD8+ blood T cells between baseline and week 6. The antigen specificity of the clonally expanded peripheral T cells was not determined. Low levels of normalized T-cell clonal expansion were also shown by some nonresponding patients. After ivuxolimab, expanded clones were on average more numerous among CD8+ T cells than among CD4+ T cells.

This TCR was recovered from an adult with an advanced solid tumor such as melanoma, head and neck, liver or kidney cancer. The source was CD4+ or CD8+ T cells sorted from blood, collected in a trial of the OX40 agonist ivuxolimab.

The CDR3 sequence is CASSPSGGARQDTQYF. The nucleotide sequence is given as TGTGCCAGCAGTCCTAGCGGGGGGGCCCGTCAAGATACGCAGTATTTT. The chain is encoded by TRBV7-2 joined to TRBJ2-3, with 12 bases aligning to TRBD2. The V end gives up 6 bases and the J end 5 bases, leaving 9 bases in the junction not matched to a gene. Spanning cysteine to phenylalanine, the CDR3 consists of 16 amino acids. CDR3 DNA is the only sequence kept; it has 48 bases, read in frame from the first base. For CDR1 and CDR2, the germline V gene lists SGHTA and FQGNSA.